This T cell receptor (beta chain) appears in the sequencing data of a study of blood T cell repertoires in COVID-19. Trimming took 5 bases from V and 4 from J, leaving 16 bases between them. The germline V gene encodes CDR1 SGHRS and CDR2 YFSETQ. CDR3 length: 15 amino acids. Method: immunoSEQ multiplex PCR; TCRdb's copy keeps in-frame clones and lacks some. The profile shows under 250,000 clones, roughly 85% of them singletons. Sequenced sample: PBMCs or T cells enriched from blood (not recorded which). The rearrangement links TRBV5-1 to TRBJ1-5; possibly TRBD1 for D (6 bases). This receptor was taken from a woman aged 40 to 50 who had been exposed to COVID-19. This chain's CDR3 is CASRIRTASNQPQHF. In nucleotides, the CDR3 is TGCGCCAGCAGAATTAGGACAGCGTCGAATCAGCCCCAGCATTTT.